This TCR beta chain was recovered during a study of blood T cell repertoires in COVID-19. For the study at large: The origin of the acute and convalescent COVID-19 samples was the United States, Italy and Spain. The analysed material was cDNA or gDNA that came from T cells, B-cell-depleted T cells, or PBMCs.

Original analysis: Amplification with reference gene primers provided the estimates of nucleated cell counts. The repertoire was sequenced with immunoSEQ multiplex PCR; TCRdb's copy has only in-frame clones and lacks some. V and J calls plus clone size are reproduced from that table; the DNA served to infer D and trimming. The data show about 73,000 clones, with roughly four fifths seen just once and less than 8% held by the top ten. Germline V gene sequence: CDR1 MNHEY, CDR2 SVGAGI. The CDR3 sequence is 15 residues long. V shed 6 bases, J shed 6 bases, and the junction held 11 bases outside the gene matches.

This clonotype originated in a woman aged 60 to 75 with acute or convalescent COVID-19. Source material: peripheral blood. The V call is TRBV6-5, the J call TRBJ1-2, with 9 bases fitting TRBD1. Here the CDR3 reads CASRIDRGSSDGYTF. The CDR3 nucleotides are TGTGCCAGCAGAATTGACAGGGGGTCTTCGGATGGCTACACCTTC.